These 5 T cell receptor beta chains originate from one sample sequenced in a study of Graves' ophthalmopathy and Graves' hyperthyroidism. Amplification targeted the TCR beta CDR3 regions, with RNA transcripts as the source material. Amplification began with first-round RT-PCR using HTBI primers, then second-round multiplex PCR was performed. MiXCR, applied by TCRdb to the multiplex PCR reads, yields one record per CDR3 protein. The data contain under 350,000 distinct CDR3 sequences, about a sixth of them seen just once; the ten biggest clones take up roughly an eighth. The sample comprised peripheral blood. Every receptor here comes from an adult man with Graves' ophthalmopathy.

This clonotype has a count of ten or more. The chain is built from TRBV7-8 and TRBJ2-7; D not certain. The CDR3 contains 13 residues. V lost 3 bases and J lost 4, with 10 bases in between. Germline values: CDR1 SGHVS, CDR2 FQNEAQ. In DNA form, the CDR3 reads TGTGCCAGCAGCTTCAACCCAAAATACGAGCAGTACTTC. It yields the protein CASSFNPKYEQYF.

In its sample, this clonotype was seen a few times. The rearrangement links TRBV27 to TRBJ1-2; 9 nucleotides agree with TRBD1. The germline V gene has CDR1 MNHEY and CDR2 SMNVEV (reference sequence). Germline trimming cut 4 bases from V and 3 bases from J; bases unmatched to any gene: 12. This CDR3 is 17 amino acids long. The CDR3 loop is CASSSPGRGQGYYGYTF. The CDR3 coding sequence is TGTGCCAGCAGTTCCCCCGGCCGGGGACAGGGCTACTATGGCTACACCTTC.

This clonotype was seen ten or more times. The genes are TRBV24-1 and TRBJ1-2; 8 bases are a match to TRBD1. This CDR3 region has 15 residues. Germline CDR1 reads KGHDR; CDR2 reads SFDVKD. J lost 2 bases, V lost 8 bases, and 9 bases had no gene match. CDR3 DNA sequence: TGTGCCACCAAGGACTCGGACAGGGCCAACTATGGCTACACCTTC. It translates to CATKDSDRANYGYTF.

This clonotype was found many times. The CDR3: CASRSTGGLSGYTF. CDR3 DNA: TGTGCCAGCAGGTCGACAGGGGGTTTATCTGGCTACACCTTC. V gene TRBV6-1 combines with J gene TRBJ1-2; 9 positions match TRBD1. Looked up from germline, CDR1 is MNHNS and CDR2 is SASEGT. This CDR3 is built from 14 residues. V gave up 6 bases and J gave up 7 bases; unmatched junction bases: 9.

This clonotype came up many times. This sequence joins TRBV6-2 or TRBV6-3 and TRBJ2-4; 7 bases map to TRBD1. V lost 5 bases, J lost 7 bases, and 14 bases stayed unmatched. CDR1 is MNHEY and CDR2 is SVGEGT in the germline V gene. The CDR3 is made up of 16 amino acids. The CDR3 nucleotides read TGTGCCAGCAGTCGACCCGCCCAGGGGGTCGGGAACATTCAGTACTTC. Its translation: CASSRPAQGVGNIQYF.